This is a list of T cell receptor beta chains from one sample in a study of T-cell reconstitution after alpha-beta-depleted transplantation in children. TCRdb ran MiXCR on the PCR reads and lists one entry per CDR3 protein. Among fewer than 350,000 distinct CDR3 sequences, roughly 7.8% were seen once, and the ten largest hold about 8.2%. Material: peripheral blood, obtained 360 days after TCRalphabeta/CD19-depleted stem cell transplant. All receptors come from a female patient aged 2 to 10 who had a stem cell transplant for Fanconi anemia, so the T cells may come from the graft donor. The CDR3 runs from the conserved cysteine through the conserved F or W. Each record gives: J gene, clone size, D gene, V gene, CDR3 protein. The D gene is left open where the match is weak. Some rows mark clone size as missing; the rest say once, few, many or name a class of expanded clone.

>TRBJ2-1|many|TRBD1|TRBV5-6
CASRQRDRAFQEQFF
>TRBJ2-1|many|NA|TRBV20-1
CSANGGPYSYNEQFF
>TRBJ1-5|many|NA|TRBV5-6
CASSLYGDQPQHF
>TRBJ2-3|NA|NA|TRBV6-2/TRBV6-3
CASRVTDTQYF
>TRBJ2-1|many|NA|TRBV20-1
CSANLRGTYNEQFF
>TRBJ2-7|many|NA|TRBV7-2
CASSLAGYSYEQYF
>TRBJ2-7|NA|TRBD2|TRBV4-1
CASSQERLAGLVHEQYF
>TRBJ2-7|many|NA|TRBV5-1
CASSLDSLRGLYYEQYF
>TRBJ2-2|many|NA|TRBV10-3
CAIGKRTNGYGELFF
>TRBJ2-1|NA|TRBD2|TRBV10-3
CAISEFTSGGHNEQFF
>TRBJ2-1|many|TRBD2|TRBV27
CASSRTSGNLGEQFF
>TRBJ2-3|many|NA|TRBV5-5
CASSLAPASTDTQYF
>TRBJ1-3|NA|NA|TRBV7-9
CASSRGQLSGNTIYF
>TRBJ2-5|many|NA|TRBV10-3
CAIAGQTGETQYF
>TRBJ2-6|many|NA|TRBV28
CASSLFRTPGFGANVLTF
>TRBJ1-1|few|NA|TRBV2
CASKKNGGLEAFF
>TRBJ2-5|NA|TRBD1|TRBV5-4
CASTSGTAQETQYF
>TRBJ2-5|many|NA|TRBV11-2
CASSLEIRSIQPRKETQYF
>TRBJ2-7|many|NA|TRBV7-9
CASSLGFGDGSYEQYF